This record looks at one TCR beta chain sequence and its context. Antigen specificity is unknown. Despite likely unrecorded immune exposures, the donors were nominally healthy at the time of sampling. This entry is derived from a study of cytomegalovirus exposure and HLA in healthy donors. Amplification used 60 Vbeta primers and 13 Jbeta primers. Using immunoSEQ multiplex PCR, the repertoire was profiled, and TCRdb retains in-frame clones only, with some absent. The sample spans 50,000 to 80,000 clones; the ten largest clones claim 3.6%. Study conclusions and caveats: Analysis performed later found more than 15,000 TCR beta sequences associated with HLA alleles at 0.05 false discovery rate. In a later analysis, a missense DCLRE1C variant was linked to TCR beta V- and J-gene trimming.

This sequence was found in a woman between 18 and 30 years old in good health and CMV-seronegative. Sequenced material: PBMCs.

Written as DNA, the CDR3 is TGCGCCAGCAGCTCCGGGACACGGATAAGGGGCTACACCTTC. Its translation is CASSSGTRIRGYTF. The chain combines TRBV5-1 with TRBJ1-2; D may be TRBD1 (6 bases). The CDR3 spans 14 residues. Trimming pared 3 bases from V and 8 bases from J, leaving 17 bases between. CDR1 SGHRS and CDR2 YFSETQ come from the germline V gene.